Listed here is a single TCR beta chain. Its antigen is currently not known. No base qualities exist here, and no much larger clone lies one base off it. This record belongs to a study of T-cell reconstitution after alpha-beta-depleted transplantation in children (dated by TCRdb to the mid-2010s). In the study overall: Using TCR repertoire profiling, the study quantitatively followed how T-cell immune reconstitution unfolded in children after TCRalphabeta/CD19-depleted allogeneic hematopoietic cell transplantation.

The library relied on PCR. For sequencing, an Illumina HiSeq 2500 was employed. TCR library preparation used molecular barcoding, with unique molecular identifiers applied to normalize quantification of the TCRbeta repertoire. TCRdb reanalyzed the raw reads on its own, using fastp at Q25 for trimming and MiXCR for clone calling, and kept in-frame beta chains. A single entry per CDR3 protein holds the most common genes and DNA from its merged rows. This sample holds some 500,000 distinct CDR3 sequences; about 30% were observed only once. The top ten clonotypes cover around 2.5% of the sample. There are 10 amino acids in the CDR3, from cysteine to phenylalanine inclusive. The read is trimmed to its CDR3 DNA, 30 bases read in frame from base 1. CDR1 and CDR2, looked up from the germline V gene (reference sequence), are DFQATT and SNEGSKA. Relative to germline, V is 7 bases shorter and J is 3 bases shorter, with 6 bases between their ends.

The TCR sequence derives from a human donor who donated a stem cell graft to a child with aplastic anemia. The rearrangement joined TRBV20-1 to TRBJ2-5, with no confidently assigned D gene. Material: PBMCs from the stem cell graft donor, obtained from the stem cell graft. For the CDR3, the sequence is CSVLKETQYF. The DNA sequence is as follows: TGCAGTGTCTTGAAAGAGACCCAGTACTTC.